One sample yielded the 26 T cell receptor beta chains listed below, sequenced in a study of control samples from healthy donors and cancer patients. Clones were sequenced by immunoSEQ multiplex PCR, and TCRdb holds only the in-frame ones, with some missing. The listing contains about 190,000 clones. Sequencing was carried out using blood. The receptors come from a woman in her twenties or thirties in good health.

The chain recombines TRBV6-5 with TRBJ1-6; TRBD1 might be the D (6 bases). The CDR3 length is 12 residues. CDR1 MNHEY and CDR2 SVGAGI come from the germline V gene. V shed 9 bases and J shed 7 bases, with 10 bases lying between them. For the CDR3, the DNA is TGTGCCAGGGGACATAACAATTCACCCCTCCACTTT. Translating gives CARGHNNSPLHF.

The CDR3 is CASSPGRATNEKLFF. The CDR3 region has the DNA TGCGCCAGCAGCCCGGGCAGGGCAACTAATGAAAAACTGTTTTTT. V gene TRBV5-1 combines with J gene TRBJ1-4; tentative D call: TRBD1 (5 bases). The CDR3 has 15 residues. CDR1 is SGHRS and CDR2 is YFSETQ in the germline V gene. The V end lost 4 bases, the J end lost 0 bases, and 10 bases lay between the germline ends.

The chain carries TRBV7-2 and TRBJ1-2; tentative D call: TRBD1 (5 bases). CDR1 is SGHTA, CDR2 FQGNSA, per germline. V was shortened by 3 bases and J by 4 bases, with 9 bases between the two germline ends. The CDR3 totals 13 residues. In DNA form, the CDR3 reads TGTGCCAGCAGCTTCGACAGTCCCTATGGCTACACCTTC. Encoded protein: CASSFDSPYGYTF.

In DNA, the CDR3 is TGTGCCATAGCGACCTACGAGCAGTACTTC. Amino acid sequence: CAIATYEQYF. The V call is TRBV10-3, the J call TRBJ2-7, with unresolved D. Trimming removed 9 bases from V and 2 bases from J, with 5 bases in between. There are 10 residues in the CDR3. Germline V gives CDR1 ENHRY, CDR2 SYGVKD.

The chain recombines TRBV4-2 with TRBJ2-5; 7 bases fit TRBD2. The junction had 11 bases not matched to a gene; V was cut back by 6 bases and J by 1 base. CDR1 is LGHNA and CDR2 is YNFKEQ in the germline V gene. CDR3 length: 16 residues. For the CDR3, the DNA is TGTGCCAGCAGTCTTAGTGGGAGGGCGCGCCAAGAGACCCAGTACTTC. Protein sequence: CASSLSGRARQETQYF.

CDR3 bases: TGTGCCAGCAGCTTAATACAGGGCGCCTCCTATGGCTACACCTTC. Protein product: CASSLIQGASYGYTF. The rearrangement links TRBV7-9 to TRBJ1-2, with D perhaps TRBD1 (6 bases). Per germline, CDR1 SEHNR and CDR2 FQNEAQ (reference sequence). The germline V and J ends were trimmed by 2 bases and 4 bases, with 14 bases remaining between them. The CDR3 has 15 residues.

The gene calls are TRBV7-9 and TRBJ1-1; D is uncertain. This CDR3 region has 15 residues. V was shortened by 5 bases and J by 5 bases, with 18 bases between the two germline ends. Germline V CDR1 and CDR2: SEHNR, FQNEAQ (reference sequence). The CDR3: CASSIVEVGGTEAFF. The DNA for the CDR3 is TGTGCCAGCAGCATCGTAGAGGTGGGCGGGACTGAAGCTTTCTTT.

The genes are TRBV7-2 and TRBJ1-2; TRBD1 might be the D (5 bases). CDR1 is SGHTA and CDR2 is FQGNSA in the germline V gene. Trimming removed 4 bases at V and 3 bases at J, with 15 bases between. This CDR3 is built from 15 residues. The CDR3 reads CASSSPGRGDYGYTF. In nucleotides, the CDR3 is TGTGCCAGCAGCTCACCAGGGCGAGGGGACTATGGCTACACCTTC.

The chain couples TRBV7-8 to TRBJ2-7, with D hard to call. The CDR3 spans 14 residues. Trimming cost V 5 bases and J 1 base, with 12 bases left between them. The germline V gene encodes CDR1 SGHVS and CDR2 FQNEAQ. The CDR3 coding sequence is TGTGCCAGCAGCCGCGGTGAGGTGTCCTACGAGCAGTACTTC. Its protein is CASSRGEVSYEQYF.

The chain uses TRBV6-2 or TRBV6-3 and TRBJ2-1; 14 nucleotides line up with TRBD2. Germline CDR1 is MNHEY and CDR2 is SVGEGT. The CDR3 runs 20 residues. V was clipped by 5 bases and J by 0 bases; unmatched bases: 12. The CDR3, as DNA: TGTGCCAGCAGTAGACTAAGACTAGCGGGGGGGCCGGGCTCCTACAATGAGCAGTTCTTC. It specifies CASSRLRLAGGPGSYNEQFF.

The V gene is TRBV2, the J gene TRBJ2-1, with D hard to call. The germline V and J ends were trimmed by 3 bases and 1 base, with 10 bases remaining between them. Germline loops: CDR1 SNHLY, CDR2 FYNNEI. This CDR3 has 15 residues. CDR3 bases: TGTGCCAGCAGTGACAGCGACATATCCTACAATGAGCAGTTCTTC. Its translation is CASSDSDISYNEQFF.

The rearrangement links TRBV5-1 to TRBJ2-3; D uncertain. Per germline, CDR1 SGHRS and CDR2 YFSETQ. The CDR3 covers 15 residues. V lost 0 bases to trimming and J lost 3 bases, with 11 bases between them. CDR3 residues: CASSLGSRITDTQYF. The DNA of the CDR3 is TGCGCCAGCAGCTTGGGCAGTCGAATAACAGATACGCAGTATTTT.

CDR3 bases: TGTGCCAGCAGCTTGGCGGGGGGCTCAAACTATGGCTACACCTTC. Its protein is CASSLAGGSNYGYTF. The rearrangement uses TRBV5-6 and TRBJ1-2; D might be TRBD1 (6 bases). V was shortened by 0 bases and J by 2 bases, with 11 bases between the two germline ends. CDR1 is SGHDT, CDR2 YYEEEE, per germline. The CDR3 totals 15 residues.

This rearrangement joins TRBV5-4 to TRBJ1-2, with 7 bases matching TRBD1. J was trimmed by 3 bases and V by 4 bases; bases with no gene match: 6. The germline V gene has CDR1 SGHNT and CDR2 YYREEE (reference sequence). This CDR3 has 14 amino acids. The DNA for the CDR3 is TGTGCCAGCAGCCCTGGACAGGCCTACTATGGCTACACCTTC. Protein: CASSPGQAYYGYTF.

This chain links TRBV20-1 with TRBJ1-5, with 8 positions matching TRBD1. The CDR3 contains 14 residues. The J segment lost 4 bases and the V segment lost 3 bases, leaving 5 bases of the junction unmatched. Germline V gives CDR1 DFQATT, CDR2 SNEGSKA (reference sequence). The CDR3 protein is CSASVRTGNQPQHF. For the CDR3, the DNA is TGCAGTGCTAGTGTCCGGACAGGGAATCAGCCCCAGCATTTT.

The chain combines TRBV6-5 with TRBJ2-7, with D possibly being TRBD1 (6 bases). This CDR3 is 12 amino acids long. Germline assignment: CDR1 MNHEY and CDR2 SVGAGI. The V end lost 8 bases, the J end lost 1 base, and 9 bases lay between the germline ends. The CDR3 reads CASGGSSYEQYF. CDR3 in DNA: TGTGCCAGCGGGGGCTCTTCCTACGAGCAGTACTTC.

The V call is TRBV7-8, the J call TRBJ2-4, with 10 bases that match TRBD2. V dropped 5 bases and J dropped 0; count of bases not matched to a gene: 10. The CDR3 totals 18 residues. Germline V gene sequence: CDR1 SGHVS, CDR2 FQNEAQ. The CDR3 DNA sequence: TGTGCCAGCAGCGCAACTAGCGGGGAAATTCTAGCCAAAAACATTCAGTACTTC. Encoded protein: CASSATSGEILAKNIQYF.

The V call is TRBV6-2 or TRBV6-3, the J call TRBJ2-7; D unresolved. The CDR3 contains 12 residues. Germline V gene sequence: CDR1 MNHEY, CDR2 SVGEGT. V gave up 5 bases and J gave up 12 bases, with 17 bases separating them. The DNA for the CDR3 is TGTGCCAGCAGTGCCGGGTGGACCCGGGCGTACTTC. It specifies CASSAGWTRAYF.

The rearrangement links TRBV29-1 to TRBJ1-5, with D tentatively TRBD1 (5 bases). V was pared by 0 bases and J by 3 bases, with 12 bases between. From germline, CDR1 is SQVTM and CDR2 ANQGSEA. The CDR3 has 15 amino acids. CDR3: CSVEDGRDPNQPQHF. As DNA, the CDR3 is TGCAGCGTTGAAGATGGAAGGGACCCCAATCAGCCCCAGCATTTT.

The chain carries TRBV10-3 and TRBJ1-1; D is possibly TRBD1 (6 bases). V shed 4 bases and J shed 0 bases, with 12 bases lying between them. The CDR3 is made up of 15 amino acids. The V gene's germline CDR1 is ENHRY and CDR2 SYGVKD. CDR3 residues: CAISGGGAVNTEAFF. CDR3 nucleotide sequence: TGTGCCATCAGTGGTGGGGGGGCGGTGAACACTGAAGCTTTCTTT.

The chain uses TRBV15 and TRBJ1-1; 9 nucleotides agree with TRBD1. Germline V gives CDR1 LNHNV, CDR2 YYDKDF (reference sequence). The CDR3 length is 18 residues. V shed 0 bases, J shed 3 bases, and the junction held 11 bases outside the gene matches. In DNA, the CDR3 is TGTGCCACCAGCAGAGATGGACCGGGACAGGGTTGGGACACTGAAGCTTTCTTT. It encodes CATSRDGPGQGWDTEAFF.

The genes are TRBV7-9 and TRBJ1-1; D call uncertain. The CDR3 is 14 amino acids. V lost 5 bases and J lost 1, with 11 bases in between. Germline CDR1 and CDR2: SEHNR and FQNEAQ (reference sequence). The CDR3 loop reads CASSVGRQNTEAFF. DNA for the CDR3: TGTGCCAGCAGCGTCGGACGCCAGAACACTGAAGCTTTCTTT.

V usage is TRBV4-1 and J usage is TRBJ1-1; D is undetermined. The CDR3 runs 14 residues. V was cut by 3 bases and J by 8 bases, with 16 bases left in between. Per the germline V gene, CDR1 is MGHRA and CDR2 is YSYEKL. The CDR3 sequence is CASSHPAEPGEAFF. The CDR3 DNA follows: TGCGCCAGCAGCCACCCTGCAGAGCCGGGCGAAGCTTTCTTT.

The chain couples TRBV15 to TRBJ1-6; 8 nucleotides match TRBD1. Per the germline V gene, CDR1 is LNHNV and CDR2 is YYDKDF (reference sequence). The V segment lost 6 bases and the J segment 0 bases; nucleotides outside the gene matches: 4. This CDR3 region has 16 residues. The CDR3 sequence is CATRDRESSYNSPLHF. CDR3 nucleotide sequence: TGTGCCACCAGGGACAGGGAAAGCTCCTATAATTCACCCCTCCACTTT.

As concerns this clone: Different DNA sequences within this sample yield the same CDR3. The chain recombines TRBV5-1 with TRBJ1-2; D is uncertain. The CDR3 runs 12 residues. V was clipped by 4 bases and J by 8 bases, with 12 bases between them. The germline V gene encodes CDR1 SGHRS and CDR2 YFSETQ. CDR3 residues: CASSVGDLGYTF. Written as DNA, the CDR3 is TGCGCCAGCAGCGTTGGTGACCTGGGCTACACCTTC.

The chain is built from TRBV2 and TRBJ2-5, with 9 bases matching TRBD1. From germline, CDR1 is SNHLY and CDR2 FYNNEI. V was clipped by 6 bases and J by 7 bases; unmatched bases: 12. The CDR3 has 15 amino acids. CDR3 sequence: CASRPLGTGLATQYF. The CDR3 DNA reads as TGTGCCAGCAGGCCTCTCGGGACAGGGCTGGCGACCCAGTACTTC.